One sample yielded the 18 T cell receptor beta chains listed below, sequenced in a study of post-analysis software for immune sequencing data. Study observations and caveats: With TRBV5-6, TRBV5-1 and TRBV20-1 included, five TRBV segments were more frequent in patients than in controls.

TCR beta libraries were prepared from cDNA with unique molecular identifiers. TCRdb recomputed calls from the PCR reads with MiXCR, one row per CDR3 protein. The table records about 820,000 distinct CDR3 sequences, roughly 50% of them present only once. For these receptors, no antigen is known. The sequenced material came from blood. The receptors were gathered from a girl under 18 with multiple sclerosis.

This sequence joins TRBV10-3 and TRBJ2-7; 8 bases map to TRBD2. The germline V gene encodes CDR1 ENHRY and CDR2 SYGVKD. The CDR3 is made up of 13 amino acids. Trimming took 6 bases from V and 4 from J; bases not matched to a gene: 5. The CDR3 nucleotides read TGTGCCATCAGCGATGGACTAGCTTACGAGCAGTACTTC. Translating gives CAISDGLAYEQYF.

This clonotype was seen only a few times. CDR3 loop: CSGAGTKNTEAFF. The CDR3 bases are TGCAGTGGCGCCGGGACAAAGAACACTGAAGCTTTCTTT. The chain employs TRBV20-1 and TRBJ1-1; D might be TRBD1 (6 bases). The V gene lost 7 bases and the J gene lost 1 base, with 13 bases spanning the gap. The CDR3 totals 13 residues. CDR1 and CDR2 from the germline V gene are DFQATT and SNEGSKA (reference sequence).

This chain joins TRBV7-2 and TRBJ1-2, with 9 nucleotides matching TRBD1. This CDR3 region has 15 residues. Losses at the gene ends were 6 bases for V and 3 bases for J; bases not matched to a gene: 8. Germline V CDR1 and CDR2: SGHTA, FQGNSA. The CDR3 sequence: CASSPTGGRDYGYTF. The CDR3 nucleotides are TGTGCCAGCAGTCCTACAGGGGGCAGGGACTATGGCTACACCTTC.

This clonotype was seen a few times. This chain joins TRBV12-3 or TRBV12-4 and TRBJ2-7, with D uncertain. V was pared by 4 bases and J by 7 bases, with 11 bases between. The CDR3 loop spans 12 amino acids. CDR3 DNA sequence: TGTGCCAGCAGTTCTCGGCGGAGTGAGCAGTACTTC. Protein: CASSSRRSEQYF.

This chain uses TRBV6-6 with TRBJ2-3, with no clear D. V was clipped by 2 bases and J by 1 base, with 4 bases between them. From germline, CDR1 is MNHNY and CDR2 SVGAGI (reference sequence). The CDR3 loop spans 13 amino acids. Written as DNA, the CDR3 is TGTGCCAGCAGTTACATAGGCACAGATACGCAGTATTTT. This sequence encodes CASSYIGTDTQYF.

This clonotype appeared a few times. V is TRBV4-1 and J is TRBJ1-6; D unresolved. The CDR3 is 18 residues long. Germline V lookup: CDR1 MGHRA, CDR2 YSYEKL. V lost 0 bases and J 4 bases, leaving 16 bases between the germline ends. The CDR3 loop is CASSQEEAGEAYNSPLHF. The CDR3 DNA reads as TGCGCCAGCAGCCAAGAAGAAGCAGGTGAGGCGTATAATTCACCCCTCCACTTT.

The chain recombines TRBV29-1 with TRBJ2-2; D ambiguous. Trimming took 2 bases from V and 7 from J, leaving 8 bases between them. Per the germline V gene, CDR1 is SQVTM and CDR2 is ANQGSEA. The CDR3 has 12 amino acids. The CDR3 region has the DNA TGCAGCGTTGAAAATCGAGTCGGGGAGCTGTTTTTT. Translation gives CSVENRVGELFF.

V is TRBV7-6 and J is TRBJ2-7; tentative D call: TRBD1 (6 bases). The CDR3 is made up of 16 amino acids. Germline V gene sequence: CDR1 SGHVS, CDR2 FNYEAQ. V lost 2 bases and J lost 0, with 14 bases in between. CDR3 coding DNA: TGTGCCAGCAGCTTAATTAGGACAGCAAGCTCCTACGAGCAGTACTTC. Translating gives CASSLIRTASSYEQYF.

This clonotype was detected only a few times. The gene calls are TRBV6-6 and TRBJ2-3; no definite D call. V gave up 2 bases and J gave up 4 bases, with 13 bases separating them. In germline, CDR1 is MNHNY, CDR2 SVGAGI (reference sequence). There are 15 residues in the CDR3. For the CDR3, the DNA is TGTGCCAGCAGTTACGTGGGTCTTCTGCCAGATACGCAGTATTTT. Encoded protein: CASSYVGLLPDTQYF.

J is TRBJ1-5 and V is TRBV7-6, with a tentative D call TRBD1 (5 bases). Germline loops: CDR1 SGHVS, CDR2 FNYEAQ. The V gene lost 0 bases and the J gene lost 5 bases, with 11 bases spanning the gap. This CDR3 spans 15 amino acids. The CDR3 region is CASSLAGGIHQPQHF. The CDR3 bases are TGTGCCAGCAGCTTAGCGGGGGGAATTCATCAGCCCCAGCATTTT.

The chain is built from TRBV20-1 and TRBJ1-1; a weak D match, TRBD1 (5 bases). The CDR3 is 14 amino acids. Trimming took 6 bases from V and 0 from J, leaving 14 bases between them. Germline V CDR1 and CDR2: DFQATT, SNEGSKA (reference sequence). The CDR3 protein is CSAAEGTMNTEAFF. CDR3 sequence (DNA): TGCAGTGCCGCCGAGGGGACCATGAACACTGAAGCTTTCTTT.

This clonotype was observed a few times. DNA of the CDR3: TGCAGTGCTAGGACAGGGGACGCCTACAATGAGCAGTTCTTC. It is translated as CSARTGDAYNEQFF. The rearrangement uses TRBV20-1 and TRBJ2-1; 8 positions agree with TRBD1. The CDR3 length is 14 residues. From germline, CDR1 is DFQATT and CDR2 SNEGSKA (reference sequence). V lost 3 bases and J lost 2; bases outside the gene matches: 3.

V is TRBV14 and J is TRBJ2-5, with 10 nucleotides matching TRBD2. Germline assignment: CDR1 SGHDN and CDR2 FVKESK. V lost 2 bases and J lost 1; bases outside the gene matches: 4. The CDR3 runs 16 residues. The chain's CDR3 is CASSQPRTSGQETQYF. CDR3 bases: TGTGCCAGCAGCCAACCAAGGACTAGCGGCCAAGAGACCCAGTACTTC.

This clonotype was seen a handful of times. The chain joins TRBV29-1 to TRBJ2-3, with D uncertain. Germline V gene lookup returns CDR1 SQVTM and CDR2 ANQGSEA. The germline V and J ends were trimmed by 0 bases and 14 bases, with 6 bases remaining between them. CDR3 length equals 9 residues. The CDR3 spells CSVEDPPYF. Written as DNA, the CDR3 is TGCAGCGTTGAAGATCCCCCGTATTTT.

The V and J genes are TRBV7-2 and TRBJ2-1; weak D call: TRBD1 (6 bases). The CDR3 totals 16 residues. Germline loops: CDR1 SGHTA, CDR2 FQGNSA. The ends were cut back, 5 bases at V and 4 bases at J, with 18 bases in the middle. CDR3: CASSTYQGLRYNEQFF. Written as DNA, the CDR3 is TGTGCCAGCAGCACATATCAGGGGCTTCGTTACAATGAGCAGTTCTTC.

The chain is built from TRBV7-9 and TRBJ2-3; the match to TRBD2 covers 14 bases. The CDR3 totals 17 residues. CDR1 and CDR2 (germline): SEHNR, FQNEAQ (reference sequence). The J segment lost 3 bases and the V segment lost 6 bases, leaving 8 bases of the junction unmatched. The CDR3 loop reads CASSPGLAGGRTDTQYF. CDR3 sequence (DNA): TGTGCCAGCAGTCCAGGACTAGCGGGAGGCAGGACAGATACGCAGTATTTT.

The chain employs TRBV7-9 and TRBJ1-2, with D possibly being TRBD1 (6 bases). The CDR3 contains 13 residues. The germline CDR1 and CDR2 sequences are SEHNR and FQNEAQ (reference sequence). The V gene lost 5 bases and the J gene lost 8 bases, with 15 bases spanning the gap. The CDR3 DNA follows: TGTGCCAGCAGCCCAACAGGGAGGCGCGGCTACACCTTC. Protein product: CASSPTGRRGYTF.

The chain links TRBV11-2 to TRBJ1-1; D is possibly TRBD1 (6 bases). This CDR3 region has 17 residues. Germline assignment: CDR1 SGHAT and CDR2 FQNNGV. V lost 5 bases, J lost 1 base, and 20 bases lay in between. The CDR3 region is CASSPGLGRGPNTEAFF. Here the CDR3 DNA reads TGTGCCAGCAGCCCCGGGCTCGGCAGGGGTCCGAACACTGAAGCTTTCTTT.